A selection of T cell receptor beta chains follows, all from one sample in a study of OX40 agonist ivuxolimab in advanced cancers. Data came from immunoSEQ multiplex PCR; TCRdb stores just in-frame clones and leaves some out. The data hold about 100,000 clones, with roughly 92% observed a single time. The sample consisted of CD4+ or CD8+ T cells sorted from blood, taken in a trial of the OX40 agonist ivuxolimab. The receptors shown here come from an adult with an advanced solid tumor such as melanoma, head and neck, liver or kidney cancer. Each CDR3 is given with its conserved first and last residue. The D gene is left open where the match is weak.

>TRBJ2-1|TRBV4-1|.
CASSQDPPPSSEQFF
>TRBJ1-4|TRBV6-1|.
CASSETRKPTKLFF
>TRBJ2-5|TRBV11-2|.
CASTEGETQYF
>TRBJ2-5|TRBV12-5|.
CASGLVGAPVQETQYF
>TRBJ2-4|TRBV30|TRBD2
CAWSGYDTSGGALAKNIQYF
>TRBJ2-3|TRBV4-1|.
CASSQGRGRSTDTQYF
>TRBJ2-1|TRBV5-6|.
CASSLLRYSSYNEQFF
>TRBJ2-1|TRBV27|.
CASTGDSNEQFF
>TRBJ1-5|TRBV6-5|TRBD1
CASSYSTGSNQPQHF
>TRBJ1-2|TRBV11-2|.
CASSLARIGVRAYGYTF
>TRBJ2-7|TRBV7-4|TRBD1
CASSLGPGQGAYEQYF
>TRBJ1-4|TRBV9|TRBD1
CARSGQANEKLFF
>TRBJ1-5|TRBV13|.
CASSLGQGLGVAQHF
>TRBJ2-5|TRBV13|.
CASSPSYQETQYF
>TRBJ1-2|TRBV9|.
CASSPPDGLPGYTF
>TRBJ2-3|TRBV7-9|.
CASSSITDTQYF
>TRBJ1-3|TRBV5-1|.
CALRGISSGNTIYF
>TRBJ2-1|TRBV29-1|.
CSVEGGELYNEQFF
>TRBJ1-1|TRBV2|.
CARDWGAEAFF
>TRBJ1-5|TRBV10-3|.
CAISVEGGTQHF
>TRBJ2-4|TRBV9|.
CASSVGGGSKNIQYF
>TRBJ1-1|TRBV6-6|.
CASSYLGTEAFF
>TRBJ1-4|TRBV5-8|.
CASSLVGGPRRKGNEKLFF
>TRBJ2-2|TRBV7-3|.
CASSLSNTGELFF
>TRBJ1-1|TRBV6-5|.
CATASASEAFF
>TRBJ2-5|TRBV7-9|TRBD2
CAGGTSGNQETQYF
>TRBJ2-7|TRBV25-1|.
CASSLGRFWDEQYF
>TRBJ2-7|TRBV13|TRBD1
CASSLAGTGRHEQYF
>TRBJ2-1|TRBV19|TRBD2
CASSITSAGNEQFF
>TRBJ2-7|TRBV7-9|.
CASSLEGWHGESYEQYF
>TRBJ1-1|TRBV4-1|.
CASSQDREFAEAFF
>TRBJ1-2|TRBV15|.
CATSMKRVGDGYTF
>TRBJ1-1|TRBV10-3|.
CAISDRHRGTNTEAFF
>TRBJ2-1|TRBV6-1|.
CASSEAPGSSYNEQFF
>TRBJ2-3|TRBV5-1|TRBD1
CASSLGQGLYTDTQYF
>TRBJ2-5|TRBV19|.
CASSIVRGGQETQYF
>TRBJ1-2|TRBV27|.
CASSSSFGSNYGYTF
>TRBJ2-1|TRBV29-1|TRBD1
CSRNRGASYNEQFF
>TRBJ1-1|TRBV7-8|.
CASSFSTTEAFF
>TRBJ2-5|TRBV12-5|TRBD1
CASHPGQGPQTQYF
>TRBJ1-2|TRBV13|.
CASSSRTDANYGYTF
>TRBJ2-1|TRBV4-1|.
CASSQIPGRGRVDEQFF
>TRBJ1-1|TRBV7-8|.
CASSLGTYTEAFF
>TRBJ2-7|TRBV27|TRBD1
CASRDRIYEQYF
>TRBJ2-1|TRBV13|TRBD2
CASRGGGNYEQFF
>TRBJ1-2|TRBV4-3|.
CASSHGSGTSTVYTF
>TRBJ2-7|TRBV7-9|TRBD2
CASSGRATGDGYEQYF
>TRBJ2-2|TRBV9|.
CASSGQDTGELFF
>TRBJ1-5|TRBV6-6|.
CASSYSNSGHQPQHF
>TRBJ2-7|TRBV19|TRBD1
CASSPGTDDVYEQYF
>TRBJ2-1|TRBV5-4|.
CASSEEGRDEQFF
>TRBJ1-5|TRBV27|.
CASSSGYSNQPQHF
>TRBJ1-5|TRBV27|.
CASSPSGGRGNQPQHF